The 7 T cell receptor beta chains in this list originate from one sample, sequenced in a study of OX40 agonist ivuxolimab in advanced cancers. Assay used: immunoSEQ multiplex PCR; TCRdb lists only in-frame clones, some missing. Among around 92,000 clones listed, approximately 93% were seen once. The sample here was CD4+ or CD8+ T cells sorted from blood, taken in a trial of the OX40 agonist ivuxolimab. The receptor source for this set is an adult with an advanced solid tumor such as melanoma, head and neck, liver or kidney cancer.

V and J are TRBV12-1 and TRBJ2-4; the listed D gene, TRBD1, was not tested against the DNA. TRBV12-1 is an annotated pseudogene. This CDR3 contains 12 residues. The CDR3 here is CAKPTGKNIQYF. DNA for the CDR3: TGTGCCAAACCGACAGGAAAAAACATTCAGTACTTC.

The chain recombines TRBV5-1 with TRBJ1-6, with 9 positions matching TRBD1. The V and J ends lost 3 bases and 10 bases, in that order; junction bases with no gene match: 5. Germline V CDR1 and CDR2: SGHRS, YFSETQ. The CDR3 loop spans 14 amino acids. The CDR3 DNA reads as TGCGCCAGCAGCTCCGGACAGGGGCGGTCACCCCTCCACTTT. Protein: CASSSGQGRSPLHF.

V usage is TRBV18 and J usage is TRBJ2-3, with a weak D call TRBD2 (5 bases). CDR3 length: 15 residues. CDR1 is KGHSH and CDR2 is LQKENI in the germline V gene. Trimming shortened V by 3 bases and J by 0 bases, and 10 bases separated the two germline ends. Here the CDR3 DNA reads TGTGCCAGCTCACCCGGCGGGTCTAGCACAGATACGCAGTATTTT. This gives the protein CASSPGGSSTDTQYF.

V and J are TRBV5-1 and TRBJ2-1; 8 bases line up with TRBD2. The CDR3 consists of 18 residues. From germline, CDR1 is SGHRS and CDR2 YFSETQ. V shed 0 bases, J shed 0 bases, and the junction held 8 bases outside the gene matches. Here the CDR3 DNA reads TGCGCCAGCAGCTTGGGGGTAGTTAGCGGGGTCTCCTACAATGAGCAGTTCTTC. Protein: CASSLGVVSGVSYNEQFF.

This clone was found once. The chain links TRBV9 to TRBJ1-6; 11 bases are a match to TRBD1. J lost 8 bases, V lost 0 bases, and 1 base had no gene match. This CDR3 comprises 15 residues. The germline V gene has CDR1 SGDLS and CDR2 YYNGEE. CDR3 region: CASSVGTGGDSPLHF. CDR3 DNA: TGTGCCAGCAGCGTAGGGACAGGGGGCGATTCACCCCTCCACTTT.

The CDR3 protein is CASSLVEGNGYTF. The CDR3 DNA reads TGTGCCAGCAGTTTGGTGGAGGGGAATGGCTACACCTTC. V is TRBV28 and J is TRBJ1-2, with D possibly TRBD1 on 5 matching bases. The V gene's germline CDR1 is MDHEN and CDR2 SYDVKM. Between the trimmed V and J ends, which lost 3 bases and 6 bases, there was a span of 11 bases. The CDR3 sequence is 13 residues long.

The rearrangement uses TRBV4-3 and TRBJ2-3; either TRBD1 or TRBD2 may supply D (5 bases each). CDR3 length: 14 amino acids. Trimming shortened V by 4 bases and J by 2 bases, and 10 bases separated the two germline ends. CDR1 and CDR2 (germline): LGHNA, YSLEER. The CDR3 here is CASSRGVDTDTQYF. CDR3 nucleotide sequence: TGCGCCAGCAGCCGAGGGGTCGACACAGATACGCAGTATTTT.